These 23 T cell receptor beta chains originate from one sample sequenced in a study of cytomegalovirus exposure and HLA in healthy donors. The PCR was carried out with 60 Vbeta primers and 13 Jbeta primers. TCRdb keeps only in-frame clones here, not all; method: immunoSEQ multiplex PCR. In the table there are about 60,000 clones, roughly 77% of which are singletons. Specimen: PBMCs. These receptors all stem from a woman in her twenties or thirties in good health and CMV-seronegative.

The chain recombines TRBV7-2 with TRBJ2-3; TRBD1 might be the D (7 bases). This CDR3 region has 16 residues. V lost 0 bases, J lost 1 base, and 11 bases lay in between. Per germline, CDR1 SGHTA and CDR2 FQGNSA. CDR3 sequence: CASSLAAGGRTDTQYF. CDR3 DNA sequence: TGTGCCAGCAGCTTAGCGGCAGGGGGGCGCACAGATACGCAGTATTTT.

In its sample, this clone was seen once. The J gene is TRBJ1-1, the V gene TRBV2, with 8 bases identical to TRBD1. Germline V lookup: CDR1 SNHLY, CDR2 FYNNEI. This CDR3 contains 14 residues. The ends lost 6 bases at V and 5 bases at J; junction bases unmatched: 8. The CDR3 sequence is CASSAQGVGTEAFF. In nucleotides, the CDR3 is TGTGCCAGCAGCGCACAGGGGGTAGGTACTGAAGCTTTCTTT.

The gene calls are TRBV4-3 and TRBJ1-2; D gene unclear. Per germline, CDR1 LGHNA and CDR2 YSLEER. The CDR3 runs 15 residues. V dropped 0 bases and J dropped 8 bases, with 16 bases sitting between them. The CDR3 here is CASSQELDKVLGYTF. For the CDR3, the DNA is TGCGCCAGCAGCCAAGAACTCGACAAAGTCCTGGGCTACACCTTC.

This clone was observed once. The chain combines TRBV29-1 with TRBJ2-3; D is uncertain. V lost 4 bases to trimming and J lost 4 bases, with 6 bases between them. Germline loops: CDR1 SQVTM, CDR2 ANQGSEA. The CDR3 consists of 11 residues. The CDR3 DNA follows: TGCAGCGTTGGAGTAGCAGATACGCAGTATTTT. Residues: CSVGVADTQYF.

The chain employs TRBV6-5 and TRBJ1-1, with 7 bases matching TRBD1. Germline trimming cut 7 bases from V and 7 bases from J; bases unmatched to any gene: 6. The CDR3 has 12 amino acids. Germline loops: CDR1 MNHEY, CDR2 SVGAGI. CDR3 amino acids: CASKTGFGEAFF. CDR3 coding DNA: TGTGCCAGCAAGACAGGGTTTGGTGAAGCTTTCTTT.

The CDR3 coding sequence is TGTGCCAGCAAAGAAAGTGAGGGCTCCTACAATGAGCAGTTCTTC. Protein sequence: CASKESEGSYNEQFF. The V gene is TRBV6-1, the J gene TRBJ2-1; a possible D gene is TRBD2 (5 bases). Germline V gives CDR1 MNHNS, CDR2 SASEGT. The V gene lost 7 bases and the J gene lost 0 bases, with 13 bases spanning the gap. CDR3 length equals 15 residues.

This chain connects TRBV5-4 to TRBJ1-1; 11 bases align to TRBD1. The CDR3 is made up of 16 amino acids. Unmatched junction bases numbered 6, after V lost 2 bases and J lost 3 bases. Germline-derived CDR1 and CDR2 are SGHNT and YYREEE (reference sequence). The CDR3 DNA is TGTGCCAGCAGCTTCGGGACAGGGGGAGGGTACACTGAAGCTTTCTTT. It encodes CASSFGTGGGYTEAFF.

The genes are TRBV5-1 and TRBJ2-3; D may be TRBD2 (6 bases). This CDR3 comprises 16 residues. Germline V gene data show CDR1 as SGHRS and CDR2 as YFSETQ. V lost 2 bases and J lost 2, with 15 bases in between. CDR3 coding DNA: TGCGCCAGCAGCTTAAGGGACGGGAGTTACACAGATACGCAGTATTTT. This translates into CASSLRDGSYTDTQYF.

This clone was seen only a few times. CDR3 protein: CASRQDIGQGGNGYTF. Here the CDR3 DNA reads TGTGCCAGCCGCCAAGATATTGGACAGGGGGGAAATGGCTACACCTTC. The chain is built from TRBV2 and TRBJ1-2; 10 bases are shared with TRBD1. This CDR3 region has 16 residues. V lost 8 bases to trimming and J lost 6 bases; unmatched junction nucleotides: 15. Germline V gene sequence: CDR1 SNHLY, CDR2 FYNNEI.

The chain recombines TRBV10-3 with TRBJ2-1; 10 nucleotides align to TRBD2. Germline CDR1 ENHRY, CDR2 SYGVKD. The CDR3 loop spans 15 amino acids. After removal of 6 bases from V and 7 bases from J, the junction contained 9 bases not matched to a gene. CDR3 residues: CAIRTSGRAGNEQFF. Here the CDR3 DNA reads TGTGCCATCAGGACGAGCGGGAGGGCGGGGAATGAGCAGTTCTTC.

V gene TRBV10-3 combines with J gene TRBJ1-2; TRBD1 matches 7 bases. The ends lost 7 bases at V and 7 bases at J; junction bases unmatched: 6. The germline V gene encodes CDR1 ENHRY and CDR2 SYGVKD. The CDR3 consists of 12 residues. In DNA form, the CDR3 reads TGTGCCATCAACCGACAGGGTGGTGGCTACACCTTC. Amino acid sequence: CAINRQGGGYTF.

The chain carries TRBV28 and TRBJ2-5; 11 bases map to TRBD1. This CDR3 has 15 amino acids. Per the germline V gene, CDR1 is MDHEN and CDR2 is SYDVKM. V lost 3 bases and J lost 7; bases outside the gene matches: 7. CDR3 amino acids: CASSLRGTGGATQYF. The CDR3 bases are TGTGCCAGCAGTTTGCGAGGGACAGGGGGAGCGACCCAGTACTTC.

The chain recombines TRBV6-4 with TRBJ2-1, with 11 bases fitting TRBD2. This CDR3 has 17 amino acids. The V gene's germline CDR1 is MRHNA and CDR2 SNTAGT. V lost 0 bases, J lost 3 bases, and 4 bases stayed unmatched. CDR3 in amino acids: CASSDSPGLAGYNEQFF. In DNA, the CDR3 is TGTGCCAGCAGTGACTCCCCAGGACTAGCGGGCTACAATGAGCAGTTCTTC.

The genes are TRBV30 and TRBJ1-2; D gene unclear. Germline-derived CDR1 and CDR2 are GTSNPN and SVGIG (reference sequence). V gave up 4 bases and J gave up 4 bases, with 13 bases separating them. The CDR3 extends over 13 amino acids. CDR3 loop: CAWTGGEVYGYTF. In nucleotides, the CDR3 is TGTGCCTGGACTGGCGGGGAAGTCTATGGCTACACCTTC.

This sequence joins TRBV7-8 and TRBJ1-5, with TRBD1 identical over 7 bases. Germline V CDR1 and CDR2: SGHVS, FQNEAQ. V was clipped by 5 bases and J by 2 bases; unmatched bases: 9. The CDR3 sequence is 16 residues long. The CDR3 region has the DNA TGTGCCAGCAGCCCGTTGACAGGGCAGGGCAATCAGCCCCAGCATTTT. Protein sequence: CASSPLTGQGNQPQHF.

This clone has just one count. The chain employs TRBV4-1 and TRBJ2-5, with 9 positions matching TRBD1. The CDR3 totals 15 residues. Germline CDR1 reads MGHRA; CDR2 reads YSYEKL. V dropped 0 bases and J dropped 3; count of bases not matched to a gene: 2. CDR3 coding DNA: TGCGCCAGCAGCCAAGAGGGACAGGGAGAAGAGACCCAGTACTTC. Translation: CASSQEGQGEETQYF.

The V gene is TRBV7-8, the J gene TRBJ2-7; the match to TRBD2 covers 8 bases. With 7 bases clipped from V and 2 bases from J, the junction kept 7 bases outside the gene matches. The CDR3 runs to 14 residues. Germline V gene data show CDR1 as SGHVS and CDR2 as FQNEAQ. DNA for the CDR3: TGTGCCAGCACCCAATTAGCGGGGCCCTACGAGCAGTACTTC. Protein: CASTQLAGPYEQYF.

The chain recombines TRBV10-3 with TRBJ1-3, with D perhaps TRBD1 (5 bases). Germline CDR1 reads ENHRY; CDR2 reads SYGVKD. Trimming took 6 bases from V and 7 from J, leaving 16 bases between them. This CDR3 has 14 amino acids. CDR3 nucleotide sequence: TGTGCCATCAGCCAGGACGGACGGGGGAACACCATATATTTT. This translates into CAISQDGRGNTIYF.

The V gene is TRBV15, the J gene TRBJ2-7; 7 bases line up with TRBD1. CDR1 is LNHNV and CDR2 is YYDKDF in the germline V gene (reference sequence). V lost 1 base to trimming and J lost 5 bases; unmatched junction nucleotides: 5. The CDR3 runs to 14 residues. CDR3 sequence reads: CATSRGDRVHEQYF. CDR3 DNA sequence: TGTGCCACCAGCAGAGGCGACAGGGTCCACGAGCAGTACTTC.

The J gene is TRBJ2-5, the V gene TRBV6-5; D is perhaps TRBD1 (6 bases). CDR3 length: 15 residues. Trimming removed 4 bases at V and 1 base at J, with 13 bases between. Germline V CDR1 and CDR2: MNHEY, SVGAGI. CDR3 region: CASSWGQAPQETQYF. Here the CDR3 DNA reads TGTGCCAGCAGTTGGGGACAAGCGCCCCAAGAGACCCAGTACTTC.

The chain uses TRBV13 and TRBJ2-1; D may be TRBD1 (6 bases). V shed 0 bases and J shed 10 bases, with 10 bases lying between them. The CDR3 contains 13 residues. Per the germline V gene, CDR1 is PRHDT and CDR2 is FYEKMQ (reference sequence). The CDR3 coding sequence is TGTGCCAGCAGCTTAGGAACAGGGCTCGAGCAGTTCTTC. This codes for CASSLGTGLEQFF.

This chain links TRBV6-5 with TRBJ2-1; 10 nucleotides agree with TRBD1. Germline CDR1 reads MNHEY; CDR2 reads SVGAGI. After removal of 5 bases from V and 9 bases from J, the junction contained 1 base not matched to a gene. The CDR3 spans 12 residues. Here the CDR3 DNA reads TGTGCCAGCAGTAGACAGGGGGCTGAGCAGTTCTTC. Translating it yields CASSRQGAEQFF.

The chain is built from TRBV5-6 and TRBJ2-7; 7 bases match TRBD1. With 0 bases clipped from V and 9 bases from J, the junction kept 6 bases outside the gene matches. The CDR3 length is 13 residues. The germline CDR1 and CDR2 sequences are SGHDT and YYEEEE. CDR3 protein: CASSLGTGPGQYF. The CDR3 coding sequence is TGTGCCAGCAGCTTGGGGACAGGCCCCGGGCAGTACTTC.